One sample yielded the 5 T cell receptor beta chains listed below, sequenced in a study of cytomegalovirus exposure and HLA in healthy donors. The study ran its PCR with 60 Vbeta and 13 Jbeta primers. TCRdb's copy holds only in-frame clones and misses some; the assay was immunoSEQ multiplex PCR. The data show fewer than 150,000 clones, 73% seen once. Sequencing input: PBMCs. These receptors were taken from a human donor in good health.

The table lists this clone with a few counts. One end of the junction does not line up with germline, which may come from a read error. The CDR3 reads CASSLVSWRIGF. The CDR3 DNA follows: TGTGCCAGCAGCTTAGTCTCTTGGCGGATAGGATTC. This chain uses TRBV7-8 with TRBJ1-2; no reliable D call. The CDR3 is made up of 12 amino acids. Germline values: CDR1 SGHVS, CDR2 FQNEAQ.

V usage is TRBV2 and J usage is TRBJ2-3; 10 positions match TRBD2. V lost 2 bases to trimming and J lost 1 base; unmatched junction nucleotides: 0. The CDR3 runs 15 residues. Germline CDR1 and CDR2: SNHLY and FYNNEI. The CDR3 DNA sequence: TGTGCCAGCAGTGAACTAGCGGGGGGCACAGATACGCAGTATTTT. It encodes CASSELAGGTDTQYF.

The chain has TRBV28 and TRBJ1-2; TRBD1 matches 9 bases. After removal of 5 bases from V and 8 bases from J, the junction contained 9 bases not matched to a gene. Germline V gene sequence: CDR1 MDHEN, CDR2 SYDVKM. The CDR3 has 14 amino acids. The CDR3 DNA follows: TGTGCCAGCAGTCCATGGGACAGGGTGGGAGGCTACACCTTC. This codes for CASSPWDRVGGYTF.

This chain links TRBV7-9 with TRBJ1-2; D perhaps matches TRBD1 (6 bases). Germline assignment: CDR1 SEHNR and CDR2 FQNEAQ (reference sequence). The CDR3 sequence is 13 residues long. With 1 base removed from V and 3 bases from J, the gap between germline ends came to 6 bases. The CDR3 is CASSLDRDYGYTF. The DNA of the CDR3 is TGTGCCAGCAGCTTAGACAGGGACTATGGCTACACCTTC.

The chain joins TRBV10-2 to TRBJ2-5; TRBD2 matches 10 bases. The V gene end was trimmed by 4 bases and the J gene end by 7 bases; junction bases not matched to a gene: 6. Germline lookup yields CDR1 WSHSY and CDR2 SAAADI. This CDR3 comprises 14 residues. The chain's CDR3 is CASSGGLAIGTQYF. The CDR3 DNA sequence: TGCGCCAGCAGTGGGGGACTAGCGATTGGGACCCAGTACTTC.